One sample yielded the 32 T cell receptor beta chains listed below, sequenced in a study of T and B cells in COVID-19 patients. Blood genomic DNA input for TRB amplification was roughly 220-500 ng. TRB rearrangements were amplified by multiplex PCR with BIOMED2 TRB-A/B primers. TCRdb recomputed calls from the multiplex PCR reads with MiXCR, one row per CDR3 protein. The data contain about 8,000 distinct CDR3 sequences, over 25% of them singletons. The sample consisted of blood. These receptors were collected from a human donor who had recovered from COVID-19.

The chain joins TRBV6-5 to TRBJ1-1; D unresolved. V was cut by 0 bases and J by 4 bases, with 24 bases left in between. In germline, CDR1 is MNHEY, CDR2 SVGAGI. The CDR3 is 19 residues long. The CDR3 bases are TGTGCCAGCAGTTACTCGGTCGGTGGGGTCCCCGTTTTGGGCACTGAAGCTTTCTTT. The encoded protein is CASSYSVGGVPVLGTEAFF.

With respect to this clonotype: It may be a read error: a sequence one base away is much more abundant. This sequence joins TRBV7-6 and TRBJ2-2, with D unresolved. The CDR3 length is 12 residues. Germline assignment: CDR1 SGHVS and CDR2 FNYEAQ. Trimming removed 5 bases from V and 7 bases from J, with 8 bases in between. The CDR3 region is CASSALVGELFF. Here the CDR3 DNA reads TGTGCCAGCAGCGCGTTAGTCGGGGAGCTGTTTTTT. Full variable domain (outside the CDR3, taken from reference TRBV7-6 and TRBJ2-2): GAGVSQSPRYKVTKRGQDVALRCDPISGHVSLYWYRQALGQGPEFLTYFNYEAQQDKSGLPNDRFSAERPEGSISTLTIQRTEQRDSAMYRCASSALVGELFFGEGSRLTVL.

This clonotype is medium-sized. The chain combines TRBV27 with TRBJ2-1, with 7 bases lining up with TRBD1. The V segment lost 2 bases and the J segment 14 bases; nucleotides outside the gene matches: 6. The V gene's germline CDR1 is MNHEY and CDR2 SMNVEV (reference sequence). This CDR3 region has 12 residues. The CDR3 DNA sequence: TGTGCCAGCAGTTTAGGCCAGGGACAGAAGTTCTTC. This codes for CASSLGQGQKFF.

By share, this clonotype ranks as medium-sized. CDR3 nucleotides: TGTGCCAGCAGTTCCGACGGTTACGAGCAGTACTTC. Translating gives CASSSDGYEQYF. The genes are TRBV5-5 and TRBJ2-7; no reliable D call. The CDR3 has 12 amino acids. Germline values: CDR1 SGHKS, CDR2 YYEKEE (reference sequence). V was pared by 5 bases and J by 4 bases, with 10 bases between.

Concerning this clonotype: Sequence at one end of the junction differs from germline and may be a read error. CDR3 amino acids: CASSFPSTDTQYF. CDR3 sequence (DNA): TGCGCCAGCAGCTTCCCTAGCACAGATACGCAGTATTTT. V and J are TRBV5-5 and TRBJ2-3; D is uncertain. The CDR3 is 13 residues long. Germline V gene data show CDR1 as SGHKS and CDR2 as YYEKEE (reference sequence).

This clonotype was counted once. The V gene is TRBV6-2 or TRBV6-3, the J gene TRBJ1-2; 7 bases are shared with TRBD1. V was pared by 1 base and J by 3 bases, with 8 bases of the junction left unmatched. Per the germline V gene, CDR1 is MNHEY and CDR2 is SVGEGT. The CDR3 spans 16 residues. The CDR3 nucleotides are TGTGCCAGCAGTTACTTAGAGAGACAGGGCTACTATGGCTACACCTTC. This encodes CASSYLERQGYYGYTF.

By frequency in the sample, this clonotype is medium-sized. This chain connects TRBV5-4 to TRBJ2-3, with 9 nucleotides matching TRBD1. CDR3 length equals 15 residues. Germline CDR1 and CDR2: SGHNT and YYREEE (reference sequence). Trimming took 4 bases from V and 6 from J; bases not matched to a gene: 9. CDR3 loop: CASSLPGQGWDTQYF. The CDR3, as DNA: TGTGCCAGCAGCCTACCGGGACAGGGATGGGATACGCAGTATTTT.

This clonotype was picked up many times. The genes are TRBV12-3 or TRBV12-4 and TRBJ2-2; D uncertain. V gave up 3 bases and J gave up 0 bases, with 8 bases separating them. The CDR3 covers 15 residues. The CDR3 region is CASSLANANTGELFF. Written as DNA, the CDR3 is TGTGCCAGCAGTTTGGCGAACGCGAACACCGGGGAGCTGTTTTTT.

This clonotype has a handful of counts. This chain joins TRBV19 and TRBJ1-2, with D unresolved. Germline CDR1 is LNHDA and CDR2 is SQIVND (reference sequence). The CDR3 sequence is 15 residues long. Trimming cost V 6 bases and J 6 bases, with 20 bases left between them. CDR3 protein: CASRQNGPNFNGYTF. DNA for the CDR3: TGTGCCAGTAGACAAAACGGACCGAACTTTAATGGCTACACCTTC.

Within the sample, this clonotype is medium-sized. J is TRBJ2-3 and V is TRBV5-6; the match to TRBD2 covers 7 bases. CDR1 is SGHDT, CDR2 YYEEEE, per germline. CDR3 length equals 14 residues. The V segment lost 7 bases and the J segment 6 bases; nucleotides outside the gene matches: 11. The CDR3 loop is CASVIWPGRDTQYF. The CDR3 DNA sequence: TGTGCCAGCGTGATCTGGCCCGGGAGGGATACGCAGTATTTT.

Within the sample, this clonotype is medium-sized. V and J are TRBV6-2 or TRBV6-3 and TRBJ2-3; no clear D gene. Per the germline V gene, CDR1 is MNHEY and CDR2 is SVGEGT. V was trimmed by 2 bases and J by 1 base, leaving 10 bases between them. CDR3 size: 15 residues. The CDR3 coding sequence is TGTGCCAGCAGTTACCCTCTGGGCGGCACAGATACGCAGTATTTT. The encoded protein is CASSYPLGGTDTQYF.

This clonotype is labeled as medium-sized. This rearrangement joins TRBV11-1 to TRBJ1-1; TRBD1 might be the D (5 bases). Deletions cut 1 base from V and 11 bases from J, with 14 bases between. The length of the CDR3 is 13 residues. Germline CDR1 SGHAT, CDR2 FQDESV (reference sequence). The CDR3 nucleotides read TGTGCCAGCAGCTTAGAAGCGGGGGTGAGCGCTTTCTTT. Encoded protein: CASSLEAGVSAFF.

This clonotype is classed as medium-sized (0.01 to 0.1%). The chain has TRBV6-4 and TRBJ2-6; TRBD1 agrees at 7 bases. Germline V gene sequence: CDR1 MRHNA, CDR2 SNTAGT. The CDR3 runs to 15 residues. With V trimmed by 7 bases and J by 4 bases, 7 bases remained unmatched. The CDR3 bases are TGTGCCAGCAAGAACACAGGGGCCGGGGCCAACGTCCTGACTTTC. As protein: CASKNTGAGANVLTF.

In its sample, this clonotype is medium-sized. The CDR3: CASSMQGAEEKLFF. For the CDR3, the DNA is TGTGCCAGCAGTATGCAGGGGGCGGAGGAAAAACTGTTTTTT. The rearrangement links TRBV6-5 to TRBJ1-4; 8 bases align to TRBD1. V lost 5 bases to trimming and J lost 8 bases; unmatched junction nucleotides: 7. This CDR3 is 14 amino acids long. Germline V gene data show CDR1 as MNHEY and CDR2 as SVGAGI.

In its sample, this clonotype ranks as medium-sized (0.01 to 0.1%). The chain is built from TRBV19 and TRBJ2-4; D remains unclear. Between the trimmed V and J ends, which lost 7 bases and 0 bases, there was a span of 13 bases. The CDR3 covers 15 residues. The germline V gene has CDR1 LNHDA and CDR2 SQIVND (reference sequence). In DNA form, the CDR3 reads TGTGCCAGTAAAAAGGGTTCACTAGCCAAAAACATTCAGTACTTC. It is translated as CASKKGSLAKNIQYF. Using reference TRBV19 and TRBJ2-4 for the parts outside the CDR3, the full variable domain is DGGITQSPKYLFRKEGQNVTLSCEQNLNHDAMYWYRQDPGQGLRLIYYSQIVNDFQKGDIAEGYSVSREKKESFPLTVTSAQKNPTAFYLCASKKGSLAKNIQYFGAGTRLSVL.

The V gene is TRBV11-2, the J gene TRBJ1-2; TRBD1 matches at 10 bases. Germline trimming cut 5 bases from V and 6 bases from J; bases unmatched to any gene: 15. The CDR3 length is 17 residues. Germline loops: CDR1 SGHAT, CDR2 FQNNGV. The chain's CDR3 is CASSHLPPGQGLDGYTF. The CDR3 DNA is TGTGCCAGCAGCCACCTACCCCCGGGACAGGGGCTTGATGGCTACACCTTC.

The V gene is TRBV7-2, the J gene TRBJ2-5; a weak D match, TRBD2 (5 bases). Trimming cost V 2 bases and J 2 bases, with 18 bases left between them. Germline CDR1 reads SGHTA; CDR2 reads FQGNSA. CDR3 length equals 17 residues. CDR3 residues: CASSLRPLTRLQETQYF. The CDR3 region has the DNA TGTGCCAGCAGCTTACGACCCCTAACTAGACTTCAAGAGACCCAGTACTTC.

The genes are TRBV7-6 and TRBJ1-1; D not resolved. The CDR3 extends over 14 amino acids. CDR1 is SGHVS, CDR2 FNYEAQ, per germline. Trimming took 1 base from V and 5 from J, leaving 11 bases between them. The CDR3 sequence: CASSLDSDKTEAFF. The CDR3 DNA follows: TGTGCCAGCAGCTTAGATTCGGATAAGACTGAAGCTTTCTTT. The full variable domain, completed using reference TRBV7-6 and TRBJ1-1, is GAGVSQSPRYKVTKRGQDVALRCDPISGHVSLYWYRQALGQGPEFLTYFNYEAQQDKSGLPNDRFSAERPEGSISTLTIQRTEQRDSAMYRCASSLDSDKTEAFFGQGTRLTVV.

This clonotype qualifies as medium-sized. The genes are TRBV27 and TRBJ2-2; D is uncertain. V shed 6 bases and J shed 4 bases, with 6 bases lying between them. This CDR3 is 12 amino acids long. Germline CDR1 and CDR2: MNHEY and SMNVEV (reference sequence). The chain's CDR3 is CASRQFTGELFF. In DNA, the CDR3 is TGTGCCAGCAGGCAGTTCACCGGGGAGCTGTTTTTT.

The sample holds one count of this clonotype. The junction departs from the called germline gene at one end, perhaps through a read error. The CDR3 protein is CSVKGQGNTGELFF. In DNA, the CDR3 is TGTAGCGTTAAGGGACAGGGCAACACCGGGGAGCTGTTTTTT. V gene TRBV29-1 combines with J gene TRBJ2-2; 9 bases are a match to TRBD1. From germline, CDR1 is SQVTM and CDR2 ANQGSEA. CDR3 length: 14 amino acids.

By sample share, this clonotype is medium-sized (0.01 to 0.1%). The chain couples TRBV6-1 to TRBJ2-5; TRBD2 agrees at 10 bases. Germline assignment: CDR1 MNHNS and CDR2 SASEGT. The CDR3 runs 15 residues. V trimming: 3 bases; J trimming: 5 bases; junction bases outside the gene matches: 6. In nucleotides, the CDR3 is TGTGCCAGCAGTGATGTAGCGGGGGGCGGGGAGACCCAGTACTTC. Protein: CASSDVAGGGETQYF.

This clonotype counts as medium-sized. The chain has TRBV5-4 and TRBJ2-1; 8 bases align to TRBD1. Germline-derived CDR1 and CDR2 are SGHNT and YYREEE (reference sequence). The CDR3 has 16 amino acids. V shed 4 bases, J shed 5 bases, and the junction held 11 bases outside the gene matches. The CDR3 nucleotides read TGTGCCAGCAGCCCAGGGGGCAGGGTGAGCCACAATGAGCAGTTCTTC. This sequence encodes CASSPGGRVSHNEQFF.

This clonotype is labeled medium-sized. The CDR3 DNA reads TGTGCCTTCCCGGACCGCCGCCAAGAGACCCAGTACTTC. Its translation is CAFPDRRQETQYF. The V call is TRBV19, the J call TRBJ2-5; D uncertain. CDR1 is LNHDA and CDR2 is SQIVND in the germline V gene (reference sequence). V lost 11 bases to trimming and J lost 1 base, with 14 bases between them. This CDR3 spans 13 amino acids.

This clonotype was found a few times. The gene calls are TRBV5-4 and TRBJ1-1; D remains unclear. V was pared by 9 bases and J by 3 bases, with 12 bases between. The CDR3 consists of 12 residues. CDR1 is SGHNT, CDR2 YYREEE, per germline (reference sequence). The CDR3, as DNA: TGTGCCACCCGAACCGGGGACACTGAAGCTTTCTTT. It is translated as CATRTGDTEAFF.

J is TRBJ1-1 and V is TRBV6-2 or TRBV6-3; no firm D call. The germline V and J ends were trimmed by 0 bases and 1 base, with 9 bases remaining between them. The CDR3 length is 15 residues. Germline CDR1 and CDR2: MNHEY and SVGEGT. The CDR3 nucleotides read TGTGCCAGCAGTTACTCCCTCGGACCGAACACTGAAGCTTTCTTT. Its translation is CASSYSLGPNTEAFF.

This clonotype is medium-sized (0.01 to 0.1%) in the sample. This chain connects TRBV18 to TRBJ2-3; TRBD1 agrees at 10 bases. V gave up 3 bases and J gave up 3 bases; unmatched junction bases: 9. CDR1 is KGHSH and CDR2 is LQKENI in the germline V gene. CDR3 length: 17 residues. The CDR3 region has the DNA TGTGCCAGCTCACCTTGGGGGACAGGGGAGTTAACAGATACGCAGTATTTT. Translation gives CASSPWGTGELTDTQYF.

By proportion, this clonotype is medium-sized. CDR3 nucleotides: TGCAGCGTTGTGAAGAAGGGGAGCGGGACCAGTACTCTAGCCAAAAACATTCAGTACTTC. As protein: CSVVKKGSGTSTLAKNIQYF. The chain joins TRBV29-1 to TRBJ2-4; the match to TRBD2 covers 7 bases. CDR3 length: 20 amino acids. Germline assignment: CDR1 SQVTM and CDR2 ANQGSEA. V lost 4 bases, J lost 0 bases, and 21 bases stayed unmatched.

V and J are TRBV6-4 and TRBJ1-2; D remains ambiguous. V was cut by 8 bases and J by 8 bases, with 18 bases left in between. CDR3 length equals 13 residues. CDR1 is MRHNA and CDR2 is SNTAGT in the germline V gene. This CDR3 is CASRRTGSGGYTF. CDR3 bases: TGTGCCAGCCGCCGGACGGGGTCCGGAGGCTACACCTTC.

There are a few counts of this clonotype. The chain's CDR3 is CASSVQGATNEKLFF. In DNA form, the CDR3 reads TGTGCCAGCAGTGTACAGGGGGCAACTAATGAAAAACTGTTTTTT. This chain links TRBV27 with TRBJ1-4, with 8 bases aligning to TRBD1. J gave up 0 bases and V 5 bases, and 2 bases lay outside the gene matches. The germline gives CDR1 MNHEY, CDR2 SMNVEV (reference sequence). The CDR3 is 15 residues long.

This clonotype qualifies as medium-sized. The V gene is TRBV12-3 or TRBV12-4, the J gene TRBJ1-4; tentatively, D is TRBD1 (5 bases). The V end was cut by 1 base, the J end by 8 bases, with 11 bases between. The CDR3 covers 14 residues. The CDR3 nucleotides read TGTGCCAGCAGTTTAGGATCAGGGTGGGAAAAACTGTTTTTT. Protein sequence: CASSLGSGWEKLFF.

In its sample, this clonotype ranks as medium-sized. This CDR3 is CASSYSSLGYNEQFF. CDR3 DNA sequence: TGTGCCAGCAGTTACAGCAGTCTAGGGTACAATGAGCAGTTCTTC. This chain uses TRBV6-5 with TRBJ2-1, with no clear D. The ends were cut back, 2 bases at V and 4 bases at J, with 12 bases in the middle. The CDR3 has 15 residues. Germline CDR1 is MNHEY and CDR2 is SVGAGI.

Points on this clonotype: A single base separates this from a much larger clone, so it may be a read error. V gene TRBV5-5 combines with J gene TRBJ1-6, with D possibly being TRBD1 (5 bases). CDR3 length equals 17 residues. Between the trimmed V and J ends, which lost 0 bases and 0 bases, there was a span of 10 bases. Germline V CDR1 and CDR2: SGHKS, YYEKEE (reference sequence). The CDR3 sequence is CASSLVGLSSYNSPLHF. In DNA, the CDR3 is TGTGCCAGCAGCTTGGTGGGACTTAGCTCCTATAATTCACCCCTCCACTTT.